Following are 22 T cell receptor beta chains from one sample sequenced in a study of tumor-infiltrating lymphocytes in primary liver carcinoma. The source material, 20-30 mg of unsorted bulk tissue, was used to co-extract RNA and DNA. Starting material of 500 to 600 ng total RNA yielded TCR beta cDNA via a constant-region primer. Three nested multiplex PCR rounds, a slightly modified ARM-PCR method, built the TCR beta libraries. TRBV1-TRBV30 forward primers paired with a C-beta reverse primer drove the first two PCR rounds, around 10 cycles each. TCRdb redid the calling of the multiplex PCR reads with MiXCR, one entry per CDR3 protein. Of just under 95,000 distinct CDR3 sequences in the sample, about 70% are singletons; the top ten hold around 27%. The source material was tumor-adjacent normal liver tissue. These TCRs come from a man in his forties with primary liver carcinoma and hepatitis B virus infection.

Comments on this clonotype: Being one base from a much bigger clone, this may be a read error. Since the CDR3 does not end with the conserved phenylalanine or tryptophan, this likely comes from a read error. J is TRBJ2-2 and V is TRBV6-1, with D possibly being TRBD1 (5 bases). Germline CDR1 MNHNS, CDR2 SASEGT. CDR3 length: 15 residues. With 8 bases removed from V and 2 bases from J, the gap between germline ends came to 15 bases. As DNA, the CDR3 is TGTGCCAGCGATACAGGTTCCTTTAACACCGGGGAGCTGTTTATT. Translating gives CASDTGSFNTGELFI.

About this clonotype itself: The junction shows a germline mismatch at one end, possibly a read error. J is TRBJ2-7 and V is TRBV4-1; 8 nucleotides line up with TRBD2. Germline CDR1 reads MGHRA; CDR2 reads YSYEKL. The CDR3 is 14 residues long. The CDR3 nucleotides read TGCGCCAGTAGCCAAGATCTACTAGCGGAAGATCGGTACTTC. Encoded protein: CASSQDLLAEDRYF.

This clonotype was detected only once. An end of the junction differs from the germline gene, which may be a read error. J is TRBJ1-1 and V is TRBV28; no clear D. This CDR3 region has 12 residues. Germline loops: CDR1 MDHEN, CDR2 SYDVKM. The CDR3 reads CTSSPPHTEAFF. Written as DNA, the CDR3 is TGTACCAGCAGTCCCCCTCACACTGAAGCTTTCTTT.

For this clonotype: Just one base apart from a much larger clone, this may be a read error. The CDR3 DNA sequence: TGCAGTGGCATCTTCACCTACGGGCAGTACTTC. As protein: CSGIFTYGQYF. V gene TRBV29-1 combines with J gene TRBJ2-7, with D unresolved. The CDR3 runs 11 residues. Per germline, CDR1 SQVTM and CDR2 ANQGSEA.

About this clonotype: One junction end does not reproduce the germline sequence, and a read error may be involved. The chain employs TRBV11-2 and TRBJ2-3, with D tentatively TRBD2 (5 bases). CDR3 size: 14 residues. CDR1 SGHAT and CDR2 FQNNGV come from the germline V gene. Here the CDR3 reads CAGRPGLSADTHYF. In nucleotides, the CDR3 is TGTGCCGGCAGGCCCGGACTCAGCGCCGATACGCACTATTTT.

To note about this clonotype: The junction departs from germline at one end; a sequencing error may be responsible. The chain uses TRBV11-2 and TRBJ1-5; 8 bases match TRBD1. Germline CDR1 is SGHAT and CDR2 is FQNNGV. The CDR3 is 18 residues long. CDR3 sequence: CVSSLAGTGELWNQPQHF. In nucleotides, the CDR3 is TGTGTCAGCAGCTTAGCTGGGACAGGTGAATTATGGAATCAGCCCCAGCATTTT.

This chain uses TRBV29-1 with TRBJ2-7; D is unclear. Germline CDR1 reads SQVTM; CDR2 reads ANQGSEA. The length of the CDR3 is 13 residues. V dropped 1 base and J dropped 5 bases, with 12 bases sitting between them. The CDR3 region is CSVEGSLVNEQYF. CDR3 in DNA: TGCAGCGTTGAAGGGTCGTTAGTAAACGAGCAGTACTTC.

Comments on this clonotype: The germline gene is not matched at one end of the junction; a read error may be the cause. V usage is TRBV24-1 and J usage is TRBJ2-7; D may be TRBD2 (6 bases). This CDR3 spans 13 amino acids. Germline values: CDR1 KGHDR, CDR2 SFDVKD. CDR3 region: CASDVEGPDEQWF. The CDR3, as DNA: TGTGCCTCCGACGTGGAGGGCCCTGACGAGCAGTGGTTC.

In its sample, this clonotype was seen many times. This rearrangement joins TRBV4-1 to TRBJ2-1; D uncertain. The germline gives CDR1 MGHRA, CDR2 YSYEKL. CDR3 length: 15 amino acids. V lost 0 bases and J 4 bases, leaving 10 bases between the germline ends. For the CDR3, the DNA is TGCGCCAGCAGCCAAGATGTGGGCAGGTACAATGAGCAGTTCTTC. It encodes CASSQDVGRYNEQFF.

As concerns this clonotype: A much larger clone lies a single base off, so this may be a read error. The V gene is TRBV29-1, the J gene TRBJ2-7; D possibly corresponds to TRBD1 (6 bases). CDR3 length: 13 residues. Germline V gene sequence: CDR1 SQVTM, CDR2 ANQGSEA. The CDR3: CIVESQGRGEQYF. The CDR3 region has the DNA TGCATCGTTGAGTCCCAGGGGCGAGGCGAGCAGTACTTC.

On this clonotype: An end of the junction does not agree with germline; a read error may underlie this. The chain is built from TRBV4-2 and TRBJ2-3; 7 bases fit TRBD2. The germline CDR1 and CDR2 sequences are LGHNA and YNFKEQ. This CDR3 is 18 amino acids long. The CDR3 DNA is TGTGCCAGCAGCCTAGATAGTTCGGCTAGCGGAGGCACAGATATGCAGTACTTT. It yields the protein CASSLDSSASGGTDMQYF.

Note on this clonotype: This may be a read error: a much more frequent sequence differs by one nucleotide. This chain links TRBV5-4 with TRBJ2-2, with D tentatively TRBD1 (7 bases). The CDR3 has 18 residues. The germline V and J ends were trimmed by 0 bases and 1 base, with 16 bases remaining between them. Germline V gene sequence: CDR1 SGHNT, CDR2 YYREEE (reference sequence). CDR3 sequence (DNA): TGTGCCAGCAGCTTGGGGGGGGACAGTTCCGTGAACACCGGGGAGCTGTTTTTT. Protein product: CASSLGGDSSVNTGELFF. The variable domain in full, with the rest retrieved from reference TRBV5-4 and TRBJ2-2, is ETGVTQSPTHLIKTRGQQVTLRCSSQSGHNTVSWYQQALGQGPQFIFQYYREEENGRGNFPPRFSGLQFPNYSSELNVNALELDDSALYLCASSLGGDSSVNTGELFFGEGSRLTVL.

With regard to this clonotype: A much larger clonotype is one base distant, so this may be a read error. CDR3 protein: CATRQGKMNTEAFF. The CDR3, as DNA: TGTGCCACGAGACAGGGGAAGATGAACACTGAAGCTTTCTTT. This rearrangement joins TRBV10-3 to TRBJ1-1; 8 nucleotides agree with TRBD1. With 10 bases clipped from V and 0 bases from J, the junction kept 7 bases outside the gene matches. The CDR3 loop spans 14 amino acids. The germline V gene has CDR1 ENHRY and CDR2 SYGVKD.

V and J are TRBV6-5 and TRBJ1-5; D gene uncertain. Germline V lookup: CDR1 MNHEY, CDR2 SVGAGI. Trimming pared 11 bases from V and 5 bases from J, leaving 22 bases between. The length of the CDR3 is 15 residues. CDR3 loop: CAGCPSVLGDQPQHF. The DNA for the CDR3 is TGTGCCGGCTGTCCGTCGGTTTTGGGAGATCAGCCCCAGCATTTT.

In the case of this clonotype: This CDR3 fails to terminate in the conserved phenylalanine or tryptophan, so it likely reflects a read error. The rearrangement joins TRBV6-1 to TRBJ1-1; D not resolved. The CDR3 loop spans 13 amino acids. Germline loops: CDR1 MNHNS, CDR2 SASEGT. Trimming pared 0 bases from V and 8 bases from J, leaving 10 bases between. CDR3 sequence: CASSEALETEAFL. As DNA, the CDR3 is TGTGCCAGCAGTGAAGCGCTTGAGACAGAAGCTTTCTTG.

As regards this clonotype: This may be a read error, as it is one base from a much larger clone. The gene calls are TRBV5-1 and TRBJ2-7; D gene unclear. CDR1 is SGHRS, CDR2 YFSETQ, per germline. CDR3 size: 14 residues. Between the trimmed V and J ends, which lost 0 bases and 6 bases, there was a span of 13 bases. The CDR3: CASSLEGNSPEQYF. For the CDR3, the DNA is TGCGCCAGCAGCTTGGAGGGTAATTCACCCGAGCAGTACTTC.

A word on this clonotype: No conserved phenylalanine or tryptophan is present at the end of the CDR3, so a read error is the likely explanation. The DNA is left out, because the CDR3 cannot be placed on it with certainty; the CDR3 is given as TCRdb lists it. The V call is TRBV7-9, the J call TRBJ2-1. Per germline, CDR1 SEHNR and CDR2 FQNEAQ (reference sequence). With termini counted, the CDR3 has 12 amino acids. The CDR3 reads CASSLLEQFSIL.

The V and J genes are TRBV11-2 and TRBJ2-7, with D perhaps matching TRBD2 (6 bases). Germline CDR1 SGHAT, CDR2 FQNNGV. CDR3 length: 15 amino acids. V lost 10 bases and J 2 bases, leaving 21 bases between the germline ends. CDR3 loop: CAINLRGTLPYEQYF. CDR3 bases: TGTGCCATCAACCTCCGCGGGACTCTACCCTACGAGCAGTACTTC.

On this clonotype: An end of the junction differs from the germline gene, which may be a read error. The CDR3 nucleotides are TGTGCCCGCAGTCCTCCTCAGGGGGCGCGCACCGGGGAGCTGTTTTTC. Protein sequence: CARSPPQGARTGELFF. The chain combines TRBV6-6 with TRBJ2-2; 8 nucleotides line up with TRBD1. Germline CDR1 reads MNHNY; CDR2 reads SVGAGI (reference sequence). CDR3 length: 16 residues.

The sample holds many counts of this clonotype. This sequence joins TRBV6-2 or TRBV6-3 and TRBJ2-7; possibly TRBD1 or TRBD2 for D (5 bases each). The CDR3 runs 14 residues. CDR1 is MNHEY, CDR2 SVGEGT, per germline. The V end was cut by 4 bases, the J end by 9 bases, with 19 bases between. This chain's CDR3 is CASSWGTAEFGQYF. CDR3 nucleotides: TGTGCCAGCAGTTGGGGGACGGCGGAGTTTGGGCAGTACTTC.

Worth noting for this clonotype: The germline gene is not matched at one end of the junction; a read error may be the cause. The chain has TRBV5-4 and TRBJ1-2; D ambiguous. The CDR3 totals 13 residues. CDR1 and CDR2 from the germline V gene are SGHNT and YYREEE (reference sequence). The CDR3 sequence: CASILNSNYSYTF. DNA of the CDR3: TGCGCCAGCATCTTAAACAGTAACTATAGCTACACCTTC.

The CDR3 region is CASSSHYEQYF. CDR3 DNA: TGTGCCAGCAGCTCCCACTACGAGCAGTACTTC. The chain links TRBV12-3 or TRBV12-4 to TRBJ2-7; D is uncertain. The V end was cut by 6 bases, the J end by 3 bases, with 6 bases between. CDR3 length equals 11 residues.